This T cell receptor (beta chain) was identified during a study of OX40 agonist ivuxolimab in advanced cancers. As for the study in general: Patients were treated with intravenous ivuxolimab, dosed at 0.01 to 10 mg/kg and infused every 2 weeks. Dose-escalation patients were diagnosed with hepatocellular carcinoma, melanoma, renal cell cancer or head and neck cancer. Prior therapy, whether anti-PD-1, anti-PD-L1 or anti-CTLA-4, was allowed, and 35% to 40% had some. Findings of the study overall: Within 6 weeks, CD4+ and CD8+ blood T cells expanded clonally at 0.1 to 3.0 mg/kg.

Assay used: immunoSEQ multiplex PCR; TCRdb lists only in-frame clones, some missing. The sample holds tens of thousands of clones, under 90% seen once. V lost 1 base to trimming and J lost 0 bases, with 9 bases between them. The germline V gene encodes CDR1 LNHNV and CDR2 YYDKDF (reference sequence). The CDR3 has 16 residues. Of note for this clone: The target antigen is unknown.

The source is an adult with an advanced solid tumor such as melanoma, head and neck, liver or kidney cancer. The rearrangement joins TRBV15 to TRBJ1-4; unclear D gene. Here the sequenced sample was CD4+ or CD8+ T cells sorted from blood, taken in a trial of the OX40 agonist ivuxolimab. The CDR3 bases are TGTGCCACCAGCAGAGGGTTGGGGACAACTAATGAAAAACTGTTTTTT. Protein sequence: CATSRGLGTTNEKLFF.